A single sample gave rise to the 32 T cell receptor beta chains below, sequenced in a study of cytomegalovirus exposure and HLA in healthy donors. The PCR used 60 Vbeta and 13 Jbeta primers. TCRdb's table, derived via immunoSEQ multiplex PCR, lists solely in-frame clones and lacks some. Counted here are roughly 140,000 clones, over 75% occurring once; the ten biggest clones make up over 0.95%. The sample was PBMCs. The receptor source for this set is a female donor in good health and CMV-seronegative.

The V and J genes are TRBV7-2 and TRBJ2-7, with 7 bases identical to TRBD1. The germline CDR1 and CDR2 sequences are SGHTA and FQGNSA. The CDR3 runs to 15 residues. The V and J ends lost 2 bases and 5 bases, in that order; junction bases with no gene match: 9. The CDR3 protein is CASSLYRGGLNEQYF. The DNA of the CDR3 is TGTGCCAGCAGCTTATACAGGGGCGGATTAAACGAGCAGTACTTC. Variable domain in full (rest from reference TRBV7-2 and TRBJ2-7): GAGVSQSPSNKVTEKGKDVELRCDPISGHTALYWYRQSLGQGLEFLIYFQGNSAPDKSGLPSDRFSAERTGGSVSTLTIQRTQQEDSAVYLCASSLYRGGLNEQYFGPGTRLTVT.

V and J are TRBV9 and TRBJ2-2, with 11 bases identical to TRBD1. This CDR3 comprises 16 residues. J was trimmed by 3 bases and V by 3 bases; bases with no gene match: 4. Germline V gene lookup returns CDR1 SGDLS and CDR2 YYNGEE. This CDR3 reads CASSAGQGVDTGELFF. CDR3 in DNA: TGTGCCAGCAGCGCGGGACAGGGGGTCGACACCGGGGAGCTGTTTTTT.

The chain carries TRBV4-1 and TRBJ2-7; maybe TRBD1 (5 bases). Germline CDR1 MGHRA, CDR2 YSYEKL. The CDR3 is 14 amino acids. V lost 0 bases to trimming and J lost 3 bases, with 9 bases between them. CDR3 in DNA: TGCGCCAGCAGCCAAGATCTCAGGGACTACGAGCAGTACTTC. Encoded protein: CASSQDLRDYEQYF.

This chain uses TRBV10-3 with TRBJ2-7, with TRBD1 matching 9 bases. CDR1 and CDR2 (germline): ENHRY, SYGVKD. The trim removed 5 bases at V and 0 bases at J, leaving 8 bases unmatched. The CDR3 length is 16 residues. The CDR3 DNA follows: TGTGCCATCAGTTCGTCCGGGACAGGGAACTCCTACGAGCAGTACTTC. This encodes CAISSSGTGNSYEQYF.

This chain connects TRBV28 to TRBJ2-7, with D perhaps TRBD1 (6 bases). The CDR3 spans 15 residues. Germline V gene data show CDR1 as MDHEN and CDR2 as SYDVKM. Trimming pared 6 bases from V and 5 bases from J, leaving 20 bases between. DNA of the CDR3: TGTGCCAGCAGCTCAAACTACCTCAGGGGAAACGAGCAGTACTTC. Encoded protein: CASSSNYLRGNEQYF.

This chain links TRBV5-1 with TRBJ2-3; TRBD2 aligns across 10 bases. Trimming removed 2 bases from V and 6 bases from J; junction bases left unmatched: 6. CDR1 and CDR2 (germline): SGHRS, YFSETQ. The CDR3 sequence is 15 residues long. CDR3 in DNA: TGCGCCAGCAGCTTTCGGGGGACTAGCGAGGATACGCAGTATTTT. Amino acid sequence: CASSFRGTSEDTQYF.

This clone was counted a single time. V usage is TRBV19 and J usage is TRBJ1-1; 10 bases line up with TRBD1. This CDR3 is 17 amino acids long. In germline, CDR1 is LNHDA, CDR2 SQIVND (reference sequence). The junction had 12 bases not matched to a gene; V was cut back by 5 bases and J by 3 bases. The CDR3 nucleotides read TGTGCCAGTAGTCCAACTCCCCGGGACAGGGGAGACACTGAAGCTTTCTTT. As protein: CASSPTPRDRGDTEAFF.

The chain's CDR3 is CASSPRRVVTGGRDEKLFF. In nucleotides, the CDR3 is TGCGCCAGCAGCCCAAGGAGAGTTGTGACAGGGGGGAGGGATGAAAAACTGTTTTTT. The chain joins TRBV4-1 to TRBJ1-4; 9 bases agree with TRBD1. The CDR3 consists of 19 residues. V lost 4 bases and J lost 6; bases outside the gene matches: 18. The germline V gene encodes CDR1 MGHRA and CDR2 YSYEKL.

The CDR3 region is CASTVAYEQYF. The CDR3 DNA follows: TGTGCCAGCACGGTGGCCTACGAGCAGTACTTC. The V and J genes are TRBV2 and TRBJ2-7, with D unclear. CDR1 is SNHLY and CDR2 is FYNNEI in the germline V gene. The length of the CDR3 is 11 residues. Deletions cut 7 bases from V and 2 bases from J, with 6 bases between.

CDR3 nucleotides: TGTGCCAGCCGGGGGTTTGAGGGCAATCAGCCCCAGCATTTT. Translation: CASRGFEGNQPQHF. The rearrangement joins TRBV6-5 to TRBJ1-5; D perhaps matches TRBD1 (5 bases). Trimming removed 8 bases at V and 2 bases at J, with 13 bases between. Looked up from germline, CDR1 is MNHEY and CDR2 is SVGAGI. The CDR3 has 14 residues.

V usage is TRBV6-1 and J usage is TRBJ2-7; 7 bases match TRBD1. The V segment lost 4 bases and the J segment 0 bases; nucleotides outside the gene matches: 6. Germline CDR1 is MNHNS and CDR2 is SASEGT. The CDR3 extends over 15 amino acids. CDR3 loop: CASSARDRSSYEQYF. CDR3 coding DNA: TGTGCCAGCAGTGCCCGGGACAGAAGCTCCTACGAGCAGTACTTC.

The CDR3 region is CASSIATGSYEQYF. CDR3 DNA: TGTGCCAGTAGTATAGCCACAGGTTCCTACGAGCAGTACTTC. This sequence joins TRBV19 and TRBJ2-7; possibly TRBD1 for D (5 bases). V lost 1 base, J lost 1 base, and 8 bases lay in between. The V gene's germline CDR1 is LNHDA and CDR2 SQIVND (reference sequence). The CDR3 covers 14 residues.

In the case of this clone: Other nucleotide sequences from this sample produce the same CDR3. This chain connects TRBV11-3 to TRBJ1-1; D ambiguous. In germline, CDR1 is SGHNT, CDR2 YENEEA. The CDR3 length is 13 residues. The germline V and J ends were trimmed by 5 bases and 2 bases, with 9 bases remaining between them. Here the CDR3 reads CASSLTGNTEAFF. The DNA of the CDR3 is TGTGCCAGCAGCCTGACGGGAAACACTGAAGCTTTCTTT.

J is TRBJ2-7 and V is TRBV4-1; D may be TRBD2 (6 bases). Germline assignment: CDR1 MGHRA and CDR2 YSYEKL. The CDR3 sequence is 13 residues long. V was cut by 6 bases and J by 2 bases, with 11 bases left in between. DNA for the CDR3: TGCGCCAGCAGGGAGGGACTGACCTACGAGCAGTACTTC. Its translation: CASREGLTYEQYF.

This clone was seen a few times. The chain couples TRBV5-1 to TRBJ1-4; D might be TRBD1 (6 bases). Trimming shortened V by 4 bases and J by 6 bases, and 10 bases separated the two germline ends. The germline CDR1 and CDR2 sequences are SGHRS and YFSETQ. The CDR3 has 13 residues. The CDR3 loop reads CASSRDTDEKLFF. DNA of the CDR3: TGCGCCAGCAGCCGGGACACTGATGAAAAACTGTTTTTT.

This clone showed up just a few times. The chain has TRBV5-4 and TRBJ2-1, with 9 bases lining up with TRBD2. This CDR3 region has 15 residues. The V gene end was trimmed by 3 bases and the J gene end by 7 bases; junction bases not matched to a gene: 8. Germline CDR1 reads SGHNT; CDR2 reads YYREEE (reference sequence). CDR3 region: CASSSTSGFRNEQFF. The CDR3 bases are TGTGCCAGCAGCTCGACTAGCGGATTTAGGAATGAGCAGTTCTTC. Based on the CDR3 plus reference TRBV5-4 and TRBJ2-1, the full variable domain is ETGVTQSPTHLIKTRGQQVTLRCSSQSGHNTVSWYQQALGQGPQFIFQYYREEENGRGNFPPRFSGLQFPNYSSELNVNALELDDSALYLCASSSTSGFRNEQFFGPGTRLTVL.

This clone was picked up one time. The chain joins TRBV7-3 to TRBJ2-3; TRBD2 agrees at 7 bases. Germline trimming cut 2 bases from V and 3 bases from J; bases unmatched to any gene: 5. Germline loops: CDR1 SGHTA, CDR2 FQGTGA. The CDR3 extends over 15 amino acids. This chain's CDR3 is CASSLGLAETDTQYF. CDR3 bases: TGTGCCAGCAGCTTAGGCCTAGCGGAAACAGATACGCAGTATTTT. The full variable domain, in which reference TRBV7-3 and TRBJ2-3 provide the parts outside the CDR3, is GAGVSQTPSNKVTEKGKYVELRCDPISGHTALYWYRQSLGQGPEFLIYFQGTGAADDSGLPNDRFFAVRPEGSVSTLKIQRTERGDSAVYLCASSLGLAETDTQYFGPGTRLTVL.

The CDR3 protein is CASSFPPVPEQYF. The CDR3 DNA sequence: TGTGCCAGCAGTTTCCCCCCAGTACCCGAGCAGTACTTC. The V and J genes are TRBV28 and TRBJ2-7; D is unresolved. The CDR3 covers 13 residues. Germline CDR1 MDHEN, CDR2 SYDVKM. Trimming left V 3 bases short and J 6 bases short, with 12 bases between.

The chain is built from TRBV19 and TRBJ2-7, with D possibly matching TRBD2 (6 bases). Germline V CDR1 and CDR2: LNHDA, SQIVND (reference sequence). This CDR3 contains 16 residues. Between the trimmed V and J ends, which lost 4 bases and 0 bases, there was a span of 16 bases. CDR3 DNA: TGTGCCAGTAGTACTGGTCCGGGACTTAGCTCCTACGAGCAGTACTTC. Its protein is CASSTGPGLSSYEQYF.

The CDR3 DNA is TGTGCCAGCATTATTCGGGAGGCGGCGTACAATGAGCAGTTCTTC. This sequence encodes CASIIREAAYNEQFF. The chain joins TRBV28 to TRBJ2-1, with 7 bases lining up with TRBD2. Per germline, CDR1 MDHEN and CDR2 SYDVKM. The trim removed 7 bases at V and 4 bases at J, leaving 10 bases unmatched. The CDR3 spans 15 residues.

J is TRBJ2-3 and V is TRBV15, with 8 bases that match TRBD2. The CDR3 extends over 14 amino acids. V was pared by 9 bases and J by 0 bases, with 5 bases of the junction left unmatched. Germline V CDR1 and CDR2: LNHNV, YYDKDF (reference sequence). CDR3 coding DNA: TGTGCCACATCCCTAGCGGGTAGCACAGATACGCAGTATTTT. It is translated as CATSLAGSTDTQYF.

The chain couples TRBV7-6 to TRBJ2-7; D ambiguous. V was trimmed by 0 bases and J by 7 bases, leaving 7 bases between them. The germline V gene encodes CDR1 SGHVS and CDR2 FNYEAQ. CDR3 size: 12 residues. As DNA, the CDR3 is TGTGCCAGCAGCTTAGCGTCTCGGGAGCAGTACTTC. It translates to CASSLASREQYF.

A single count supports this clone. The CDR3: CASSSGTSGHNEQFF. DNA of the CDR3: TGCGCCAGCAGCTCCGGGACTAGCGGACACAATGAGCAGTTCTTC. V is TRBV4-1 and J is TRBJ2-1, with 11 bases aligning to TRBD2. The germline gives CDR1 MGHRA, CDR2 YSYEKL. The CDR3 spans 15 residues. Trimming cost V 5 bases and J 5 bases; bases outside gene matches: 5.

V is TRBV30 and J is TRBJ2-1; D possibly corresponds to TRBD1 (6 bases). Trimming took off 3 bases at V and 0 bases at J, with 12 bases between the two ends. Germline V gene lookup returns CDR1 GTSNPN and CDR2 SVGIG (reference sequence). The CDR3 length is 15 residues. DNA for the CDR3: TGTGCCTGGAGCGCGGACAGCAGCTCCTACAATGAGCAGTTCTTC. Its protein is CAWSADSSSYNEQFF.

The rearrangement uses TRBV5-4 and TRBJ2-6; TRBD1 agrees at 9 bases. Germline-derived CDR1 and CDR2 are SGHNT and YYREEE (reference sequence). The CDR3 consists of 20 residues. V was pared by 5 bases and J by 0 bases, with 15 bases of the junction left unmatched. The CDR3 loop reads CASSKFPPGQGISGANVLTF. Here the CDR3 DNA reads TGTGCCAGCAGTAAATTCCCTCCGGGACAGGGAATCTCTGGGGCCAACGTCCTGACTTTC.

CDR3 in amino acids: CASQSKSTSLGDEQFF. The CDR3 DNA is TGTGCCAGCCAATCAAAATCGACTAGCCTGGGGGATGAGCAGTTCTTC. This chain joins TRBV27 and TRBJ2-1, with 7 bases aligning to TRBD2. This CDR3 spans 16 amino acids. Germline lookup yields CDR1 MNHEY and CDR2 SMNVEV (reference sequence). The V segment lost 8 bases and the J segment 8 bases; nucleotides outside the gene matches: 18.

V gene TRBV6-4 combines with J gene TRBJ2-1; D may be TRBD1 (7 bases). CDR1 and CDR2 from the germline V gene are MRHNA and SNTAGT. The CDR3 runs to 17 residues. Between the trimmed V and J ends, which lost 0 bases and 5 bases, there was a span of 17 bases. CDR3 in amino acids: CASSDSRGRDKDNEQFF. The DNA of the CDR3 is TGTGCCAGCAGTGACTCGAGGGGGCGGGACAAGGACAATGAGCAGTTCTTC.

This clone has just a few counts. The chain carries TRBV7-9 and TRBJ1-2; no definite D call. Trimming removed 2 bases at V and 2 bases at J, with 9 bases between. The CDR3 contains 14 residues. The germline CDR1 and CDR2 sequences are SEHNR and FQNEAQ (reference sequence). CDR3: CASSLQNGNYGYTF. The CDR3 nucleotides are TGTGCCAGCAGCTTACAGAACGGGAACTATGGCTACACCTTC. Variable domain in full (rest from reference TRBV7-9 and TRBJ1-2): DTGVSQNPRHKITKRGQNVTFRCDPISEHNRLYWYRQTLGQGPEFLTYFQNEAQLEKSRLLSDRFSAERPKGSFSTLEIQRTEQGDSAMYLCASSLQNGNYGYTFGSGTRLTVV.

The chain links TRBV5-4 to TRBJ1-1, with D tentatively TRBD1 (5 bases). There are 14 residues in the CDR3. In germline, CDR1 is SGHNT, CDR2 YYREEE (reference sequence). The germline V and J ends were trimmed by 3 bases and 0 bases, with 9 bases remaining between them. CDR3 nucleotides: TGTGCCAGCAGCTCCGAGACAGTGAACACTGAAGCTTTCTTT. Translating it yields CASSSETVNTEAFF.

Written as DNA, the CDR3 is TGCAGTGCTGTGACAGGGGGCGAAGCTTTCTTT. Amino acid sequence: CSAVTGGEAFF. The J gene is TRBJ1-1, the V gene TRBV20-1; 10 bases are shared with TRBD1. The CDR3 is made up of 11 amino acids. Germline V gene sequence: CDR1 DFQATT, CDR2 SNEGSKA (reference sequence). V lost 5 bases, J lost 8 bases, and 2 bases stayed unmatched.

This sequence joins TRBV18 and TRBJ2-7; 10 bases agree with TRBD1. The CDR3 contains 16 residues. Germline V gene sequence: CDR1 KGHSH, CDR2 LQKENI. J was trimmed by 6 bases and V by 0 bases; bases with no gene match: 8. The CDR3 loop reads CASSPPSGQGWAEQYF. For the CDR3, the DNA is TGTGCCAGCTCACCACCCTCGGGACAGGGGTGGGCCGAGCAGTACTTC.

This clone appeared once. The V gene is TRBV7-9, the J gene TRBJ2-7, with 11 bases that match TRBD2. The CDR3 length is 14 residues. The V segment lost 8 bases and the J segment 6 bases; nucleotides outside the gene matches: 9. Germline lookup yields CDR1 SEHNR and CDR2 FQNEAQ (reference sequence). The CDR3 spells CASEPLAGVGEQYF. CDR3 in DNA: TGTGCCAGCGAACCACTAGCGGGAGTAGGCGAGCAGTACTTC.